The 8 T cell receptor beta chains listed next were all sequenced from one sample in a study of blood T cell repertoires in COVID-19. Profiled with immunoSEQ multiplex PCR; TCRdb holds only in-frame clones, not every one. The sample yields 11,000 to 15,000 clones, roughly 80% seen once. Sequenced: peripheral blood. These receptor sequences come from a human donor in a cohort sampled during active COVID-19.

V usage is TRBV6-2 or TRBV6-3 and J usage is TRBJ1-5; TRBD1 is a possible D gene (6 bases). Germline V CDR1 and CDR2: MNHEY, SVGEGT. Trimming took off 5 bases at V and 4 bases at J, with 15 bases between the two ends. The CDR3 consists of 15 residues. The CDR3 is CASSISVRGNQPQHF. CDR3 sequence (DNA): TGTGCCAGCAGTATCAGCGTCAGGGGAAATCAGCCCCAGCATTTT.

The V and J genes are TRBV5-1 and TRBJ1-2, with D tentatively TRBD1 (6 bases). Germline V gives CDR1 SGHRS, CDR2 YFSETQ. V was trimmed by 7 bases and J by 2 bases, leaving 15 bases between them. This CDR3 comprises 14 residues. CDR3 sequence: CASGTGGGNYGYTF. As DNA, the CDR3 is TGCGCCAGCGGAACGGGAGGGGGAAACTATGGCTACACCTTC.

This clone was recorded a few times. The V call is TRBV12-3 or TRBV12-4, the J call TRBJ2-1; D perhaps matches TRBD2 (5 bases). V was cut by 5 bases and J by 4 bases, with 9 bases left in between. The CDR3 has 13 amino acids. CDR3 residues: CASSPGGYNEQFF. Written as DNA, the CDR3 is TGTGCCAGCAGTCCAGGAGGATACAATGAGCAGTTCTTC.

The rearrangement uses TRBV6-6 and TRBJ2-7; 11 bases fit TRBD2. The CDR3 extends over 15 amino acids. The germline V gene has CDR1 MNHNY and CDR2 SVGAGI (reference sequence). V dropped 4 bases and J dropped 2; count of bases not matched to a gene: 4. CDR3: CASSSTSGRPYEQYF. CDR3 nucleotide sequence: TGTGCCAGCAGTTCCACTAGCGGGAGACCCTACGAGCAGTACTTC.

A word on this clone: The identical CDR3 is also encoded by other nucleotide sequences in the sample. This sequence joins TRBV6-1 and TRBJ1-5, with TRBD1 matching over 9 bases. Germline V gene lookup returns CDR1 MNHNS and CDR2 SASEGT. This CDR3 spans 16 amino acids. With 4 bases clipped from V and 2 bases from J, the junction kept 6 bases outside the gene matches. CDR3 residues: CASSVTGGQGNQPQHF. CDR3 bases: TGTGCCAGCAGTGTTACAGGGGGCCAAGGCAATCAGCCCCAGCATTTT.

There are a few counts of this clone. J is TRBJ2-7 and V is TRBV19; no clear D. The CDR3 runs 13 residues. CDR1 and CDR2 (germline): LNHDA, SQIVND (reference sequence). V gave up 5 bases and J gave up 0 bases, with 8 bases separating them. CDR3 sequence (DNA): TGTGCCAGTAGTCAAACGGTCTCCTACGAGCAGTACTTC. It codes for CASSQTVSYEQYF.

This clone was counted between two and nine times. The V and J genes are TRBV5-6 and TRBJ2-7, with 9 bases aligning to TRBD1. CDR3 length equals 13 residues. V gave up 4 bases and J gave up 6 bases; unmatched junction bases: 5. Germline-derived CDR1 and CDR2 are SGHDT and YYEEEE. The DNA for the CDR3 is TGTGCCAGCAGCATGGGACAGGGAGGCGAGCAGTACTTC. This sequence encodes CASSMGQGGEQYF. Drawing the rest from reference TRBV5-6 and TRBJ2-7, the complete variable domain is DAGVTQSPTHLIKTRGQQVTLRCSPKSGHDTVSWYQQALGQGPQFIFQYYEEEERQRGNFPDRFSGHQFPNYSSELNVNALLLGDSALYLCASSMGQGGEQYFGPGTRLTVT.

The chain links TRBV11-2 to TRBJ2-3; unclear D gene. V was pared by 2 bases and J by 0 bases, with 6 bases between. CDR1 SGHAT and CDR2 FQNNGV come from the germline V gene. The CDR3 covers 14 residues. CDR3 residues: CASSLTTSTDTQYF. The CDR3 DNA follows: TGTGCCAGCAGCTTAACTACTAGCACAGATACGCAGTATTTT.